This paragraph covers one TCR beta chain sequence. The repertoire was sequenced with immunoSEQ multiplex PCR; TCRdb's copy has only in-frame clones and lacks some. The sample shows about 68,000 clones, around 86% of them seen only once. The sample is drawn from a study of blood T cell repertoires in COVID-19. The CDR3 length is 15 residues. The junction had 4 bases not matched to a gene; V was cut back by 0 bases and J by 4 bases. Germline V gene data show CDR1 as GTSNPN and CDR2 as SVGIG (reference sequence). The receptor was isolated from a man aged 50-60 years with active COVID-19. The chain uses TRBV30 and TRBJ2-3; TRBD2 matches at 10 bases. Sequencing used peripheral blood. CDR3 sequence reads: CAWSVQRGGPDTQYF. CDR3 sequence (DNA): TGTGCCTGGAGTGTACAGCGGGGGGGCCCAGATACGCAGTATTTT.